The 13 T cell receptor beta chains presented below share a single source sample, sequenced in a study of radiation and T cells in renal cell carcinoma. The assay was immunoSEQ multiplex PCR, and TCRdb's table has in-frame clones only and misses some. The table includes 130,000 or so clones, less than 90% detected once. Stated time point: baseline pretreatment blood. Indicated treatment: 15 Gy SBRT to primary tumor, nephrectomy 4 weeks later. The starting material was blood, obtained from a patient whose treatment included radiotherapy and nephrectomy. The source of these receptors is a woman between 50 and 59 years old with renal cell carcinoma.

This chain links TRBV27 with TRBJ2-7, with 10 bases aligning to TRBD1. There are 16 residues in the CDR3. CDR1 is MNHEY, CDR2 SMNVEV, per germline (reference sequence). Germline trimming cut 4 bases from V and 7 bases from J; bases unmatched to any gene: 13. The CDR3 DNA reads TGTGCCAGCAGTTCCCTGGGACAGGGGAAGGTCTGGGAGCAGTACTTC. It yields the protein CASSSLGQGKVWEQYF.

The CDR3 loop is CASSPSAGSGAYQETQYF. DNA of the CDR3: TGTGCCAGCTCACCCTCCGCTGGTAGCGGGGCGTACCAAGAGACCCAGTACTTC. The V and J genes are TRBV18 and TRBJ2-5; 8 bases agree with TRBD2. V was clipped by 3 bases and J by 0 bases; unmatched bases: 12. CDR3 length: 18 amino acids. Germline CDR1 reads KGHSH; CDR2 reads LQKENI.

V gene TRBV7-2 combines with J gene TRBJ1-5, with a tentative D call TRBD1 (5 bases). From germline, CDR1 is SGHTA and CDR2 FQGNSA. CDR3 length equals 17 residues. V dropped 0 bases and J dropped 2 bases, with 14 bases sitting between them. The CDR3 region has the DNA TGTGCCAGCAGCTTAGCGCTCGGTGGACAAGGCAATCAGCCCCAGCATTTT. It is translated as CASSLALGGQGNQPQHF.

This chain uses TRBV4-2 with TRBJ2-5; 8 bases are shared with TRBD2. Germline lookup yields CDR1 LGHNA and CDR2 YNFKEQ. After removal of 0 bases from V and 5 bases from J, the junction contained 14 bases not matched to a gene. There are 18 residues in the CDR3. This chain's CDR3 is CASSQDLAGLSASETQYF. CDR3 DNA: TGTGCCAGCAGCCAAGATCTAGCGGGTCTATCTGCGTCGGAGACCCAGTACTTC.

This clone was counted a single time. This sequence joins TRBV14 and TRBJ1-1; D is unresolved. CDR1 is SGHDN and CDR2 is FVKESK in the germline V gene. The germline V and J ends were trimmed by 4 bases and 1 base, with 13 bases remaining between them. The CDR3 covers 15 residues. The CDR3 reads CASSPSGETNTEAFF. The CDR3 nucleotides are TGTGCCAGCAGCCCCTCCGGGGAAACGAACACTGAAGCTTTCTTT.

The DNA of the CDR3 is TGTGCCAGCAGTTACAACAGGGTTCAAGAGACCCAGTACTTC. Translating it yields CASSYNRVQETQYF. V usage is TRBV6-5 and J usage is TRBJ2-5, with D maybe TRBD1 (6 bases). V was pared by 2 bases and J by 2 bases, with 9 bases between. The CDR3 length is 14 residues. Germline CDR1 MNHEY, CDR2 SVGAGI.

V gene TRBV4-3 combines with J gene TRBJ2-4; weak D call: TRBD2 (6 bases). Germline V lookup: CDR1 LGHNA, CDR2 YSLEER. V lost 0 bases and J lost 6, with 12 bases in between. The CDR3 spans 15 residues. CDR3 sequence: CASSQDGGVANIQYF. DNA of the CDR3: TGCGCCAGCAGCCAAGACGGAGGGGTCGCAAACATTCAGTACTTC.

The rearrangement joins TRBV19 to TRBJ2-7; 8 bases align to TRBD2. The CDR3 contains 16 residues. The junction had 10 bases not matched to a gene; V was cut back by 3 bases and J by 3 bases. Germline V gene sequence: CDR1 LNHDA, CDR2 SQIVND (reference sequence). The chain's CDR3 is CASSIRTQGLGYEQYF. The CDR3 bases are TGTGCCAGTAGTATCCGTACCCAGGGACTAGGCTACGAGCAGTACTTC. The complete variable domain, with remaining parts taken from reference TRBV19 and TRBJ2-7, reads DGGITQSPKYLFRKEGQNVTLSCEQNLNHDAMYWYRQDPGQGLRLIYYSQIVNDFQKGDIAEGYSVSREKKESFPLTVTSAQKNPTAFYLCASSIRTQGLGYEQYFGPGTRLTVT.

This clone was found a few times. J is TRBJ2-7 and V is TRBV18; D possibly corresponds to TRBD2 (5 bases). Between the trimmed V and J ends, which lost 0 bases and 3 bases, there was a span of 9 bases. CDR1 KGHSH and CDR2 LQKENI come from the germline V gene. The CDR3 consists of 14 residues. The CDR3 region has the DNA TGTGCCAGCTCACCACCAGGACTGCGCTACGAGCAGTACTTC. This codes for CASSPPGLRYEQYF.

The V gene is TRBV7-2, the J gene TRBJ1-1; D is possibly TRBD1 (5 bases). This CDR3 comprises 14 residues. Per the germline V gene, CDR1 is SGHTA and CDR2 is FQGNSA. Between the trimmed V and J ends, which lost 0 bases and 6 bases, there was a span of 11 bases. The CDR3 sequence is CASSLALRGPEAFF. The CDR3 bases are TGTGCCAGCAGCTTAGCGCTACGGGGCCCTGAAGCTTTCTTT.

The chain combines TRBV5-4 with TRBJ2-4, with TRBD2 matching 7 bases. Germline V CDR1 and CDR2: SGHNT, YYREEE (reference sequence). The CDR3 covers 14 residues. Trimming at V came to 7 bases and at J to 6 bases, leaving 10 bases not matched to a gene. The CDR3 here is CASSGGRSGNIQYF. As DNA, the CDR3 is TGTGCCAGCTCGGGGGGAAGGAGTGGAAACATTCAGTACTTC.

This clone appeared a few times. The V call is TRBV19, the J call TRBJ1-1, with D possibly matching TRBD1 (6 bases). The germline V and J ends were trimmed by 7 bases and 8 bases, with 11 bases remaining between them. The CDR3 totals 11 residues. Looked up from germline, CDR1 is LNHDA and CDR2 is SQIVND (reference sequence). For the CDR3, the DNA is TGTGCCAGTACTCAGACAGGCGAAGCTTTCTTT. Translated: CASTQTGEAFF.

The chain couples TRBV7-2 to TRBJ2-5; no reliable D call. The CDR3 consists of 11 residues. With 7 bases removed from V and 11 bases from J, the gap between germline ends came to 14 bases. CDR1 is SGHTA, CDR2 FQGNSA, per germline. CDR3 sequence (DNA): TGTGCCAGCACGGACGGCACGTTTCAGTACTTC. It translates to CASTDGTFQYF.